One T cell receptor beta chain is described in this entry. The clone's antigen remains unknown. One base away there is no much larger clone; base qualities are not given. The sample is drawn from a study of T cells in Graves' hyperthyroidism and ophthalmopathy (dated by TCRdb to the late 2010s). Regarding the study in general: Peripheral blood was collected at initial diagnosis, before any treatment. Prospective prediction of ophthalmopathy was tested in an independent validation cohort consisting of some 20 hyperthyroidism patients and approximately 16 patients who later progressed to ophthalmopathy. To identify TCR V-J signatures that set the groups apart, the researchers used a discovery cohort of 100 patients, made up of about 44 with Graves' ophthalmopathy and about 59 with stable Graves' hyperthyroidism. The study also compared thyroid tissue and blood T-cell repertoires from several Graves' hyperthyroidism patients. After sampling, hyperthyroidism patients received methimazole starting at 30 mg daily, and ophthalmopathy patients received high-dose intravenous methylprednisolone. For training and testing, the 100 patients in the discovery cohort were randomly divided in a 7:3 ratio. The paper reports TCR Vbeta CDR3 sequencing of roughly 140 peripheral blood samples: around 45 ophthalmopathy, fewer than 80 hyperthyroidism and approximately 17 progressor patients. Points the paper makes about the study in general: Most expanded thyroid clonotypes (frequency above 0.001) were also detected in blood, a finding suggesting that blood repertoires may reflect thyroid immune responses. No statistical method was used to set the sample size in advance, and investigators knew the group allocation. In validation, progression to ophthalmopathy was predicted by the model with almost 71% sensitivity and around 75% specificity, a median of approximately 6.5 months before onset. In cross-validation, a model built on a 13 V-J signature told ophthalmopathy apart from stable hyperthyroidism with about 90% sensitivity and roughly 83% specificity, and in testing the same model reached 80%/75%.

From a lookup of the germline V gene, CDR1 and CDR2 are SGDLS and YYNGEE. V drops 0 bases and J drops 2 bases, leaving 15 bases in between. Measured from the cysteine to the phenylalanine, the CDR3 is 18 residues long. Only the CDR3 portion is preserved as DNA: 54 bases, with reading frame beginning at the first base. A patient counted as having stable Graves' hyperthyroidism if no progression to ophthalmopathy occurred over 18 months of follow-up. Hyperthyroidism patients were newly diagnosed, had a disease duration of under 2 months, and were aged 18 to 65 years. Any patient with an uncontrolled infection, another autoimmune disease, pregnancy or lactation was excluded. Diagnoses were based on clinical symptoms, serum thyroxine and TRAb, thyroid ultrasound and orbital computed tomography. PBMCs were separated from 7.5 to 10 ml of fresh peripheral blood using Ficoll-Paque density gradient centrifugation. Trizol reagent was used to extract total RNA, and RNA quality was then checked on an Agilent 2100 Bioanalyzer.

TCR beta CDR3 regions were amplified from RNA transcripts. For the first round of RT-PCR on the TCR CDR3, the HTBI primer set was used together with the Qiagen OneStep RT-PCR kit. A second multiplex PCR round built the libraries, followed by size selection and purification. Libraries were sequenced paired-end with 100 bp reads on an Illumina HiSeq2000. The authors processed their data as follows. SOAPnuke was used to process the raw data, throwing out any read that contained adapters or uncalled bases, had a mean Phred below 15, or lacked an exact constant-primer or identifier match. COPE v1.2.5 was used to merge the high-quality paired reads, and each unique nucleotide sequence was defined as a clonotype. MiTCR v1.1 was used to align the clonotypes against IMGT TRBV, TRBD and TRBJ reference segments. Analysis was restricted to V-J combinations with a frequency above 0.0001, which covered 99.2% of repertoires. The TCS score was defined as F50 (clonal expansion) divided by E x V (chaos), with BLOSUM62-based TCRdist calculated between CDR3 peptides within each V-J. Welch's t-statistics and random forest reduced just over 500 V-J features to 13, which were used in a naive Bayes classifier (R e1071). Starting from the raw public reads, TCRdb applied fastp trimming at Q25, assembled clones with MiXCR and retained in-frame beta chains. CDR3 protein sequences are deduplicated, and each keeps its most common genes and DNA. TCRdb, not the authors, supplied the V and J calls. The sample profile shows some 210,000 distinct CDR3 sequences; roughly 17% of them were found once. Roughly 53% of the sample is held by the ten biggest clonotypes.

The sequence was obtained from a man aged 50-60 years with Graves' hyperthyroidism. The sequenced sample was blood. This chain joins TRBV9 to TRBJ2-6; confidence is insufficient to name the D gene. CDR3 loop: CASSVGAGDSTGANVLTF. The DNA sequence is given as TGTGCCAGCAGCGTAGGGGCAGGAGATTCTACTGGGGCCAACGTCCTGACTTTC.